This T cell receptor (beta chain) came from a study of T cells in Graves' hyperthyroidism and ophthalmopathy. Overall study findings and caveats: Researchers report that a 13 V-J model separated ophthalmopathy from stable hyperthyroidism. The majority of expanded thyroid clonotypes above 0.001 also appeared in blood.

RNA transcripts provided the source from which TCR beta CDR3 regions were amplified. Using the HTBI primer set, a first-round RT-PCR was run on the TCR CDR3. TCRdb re-derived calls from the multiplex PCR reads in MiXCR, one entry per CDR3 protein. The sample has around 600,000 distinct CDR3 sequences; 13% to 15% are singletons. The germline V gene encodes CDR1 MNHNS and CDR2 SASEGT. The CDR3 covers 14 residues. This clonotype came up a few times. Its cognate antigen is unknown. One end of the junction is discordant with germline, which a read error may explain. Individuals with ophthalmopathy presented a Clinical Activity Score of at least 3, a NOSPECS grade of at least 4 and a duration under 3 months.

The sequenced sample consisted of blood. J is TRBJ1-5 and V is TRBV6-1; tentative D call: TRBD1 (5 bases). The source of this sequence is a woman younger than 30 with Graves' ophthalmopathy. CDR3 loop: CVSSEDRDNQPQHF. The CDR3 nucleotides read TGTGTCAGCAGTGAAGACAGAGACAATCAGCCCCAGCATTTT.